This T cell receptor beta chain derives from a study of T cell responses to AZD1222 COVID-19 vaccine. Assay used: immunoSEQ multiplex PCR; TCRdb lists only in-frame clones, some missing. The data hold approximately 100,000 clones, with 93% observed a single time. The CDR3 totals 11 residues. Germline V gives CDR1 DFQATT, CDR2 SNEGSKA (reference sequence). The V gene lost 4 bases and the J gene lost 0 bases, with 3 bases spanning the gap. This chain uses TRBV20-1 with TRBJ1-1; D is uncertain. The TCR originated in an adult in good health. Sample: peripheral blood, taken on day 0 of AZD1222 vaccination. CDR3 DNA sequence: TGCAGTGCTATATTGAACACTGAAGCTTTCTTT. It codes for CSAILNTEAFF.